The clone carrying this T cell receptor (beta chain) was seen a single time. Its cognate antigen is unknown. This CDR3 has 18 residues. The V gene end was trimmed by 5 bases and the J gene end by 10 bases; junction bases not matched to a gene: 21. From germline, CDR1 is SGHNT and CDR2 YENEEA. The treatment denotes: over 15 received Ad26.COV2.S at low or high dose, single or two shots; 5 received placebo; per-sample allocation not given. After the first vaccine or placebo injection, samples were drawn on day 63. The data originate from a study of Ad26.COV2.S vaccination and SARS-CoV-2 variants. On the study more broadly: Of the COV1001 trial arms, the Ad26.COV2.S arm included the donor.

The repertoire was sequenced with immunoSEQ multiplex PCR; TCRdb's copy has only in-frame clones and lacks some. This table has roughly 400,000 clones, about 88% appearing once. General study findings and limits: People who got the vaccine or the placebo had similar non-spike TCR breadth. Responses of spike-specific T cells (both CD8+ and CD4+) reportedly showed substantial breadth after vaccination. Vaccinees showed greater spike-specific TCR breadth than placebo recipients.

The material sequenced was peripheral blood, taken in a trial of Ad26.COV2.S vaccine versus placebo. The rearrangement joins TRBV11-3 to TRBJ2-3; 10 bases map to TRBD1. The receptor's source is a person between 18 and 65 years old who received the Ad26.COV2.S COVID-19 vaccine or a placebo. The DNA of the CDR3 is TGTGCCAGCAGCAGCAGGACAGGGGGAGCCCTCAGCGCAAGGTCGCAGTATTTT. It yields the protein CASSSRTGGALSARSQYF. The entire variable domain, with the rest obtained from reference TRBV11-3 and TRBJ2-3, is as follows: EAGVVQSPRYKIIEKKQPVAFWCNPISGHNTLYWYLQNLGQGPELLIRYENEEAVDDSQLPKDRFSAERLKGVDSTLKIQPAELGDSAVYLCASSSRTGGALSARSQYFGPGTRLTVL.